This TCR beta chain was identified during a study of radiation and T cells in renal cell carcinoma. Data came from immunoSEQ multiplex PCR; TCRdb stores just in-frame clones and leaves some out. The data show some 50,000 clones, roughly 84% seen once. Described time point: baseline pretreatment blood. The sample's treatment: 15 Gy SBRT to primary tumor, nephrectomy 4 weeks later. Looked up from germline, CDR1 is MNHEY and CDR2 is SVGAGI. This CDR3 region has 12 residues. Trimming removed 5 bases from V and 6 bases from J, with 8 bases in between. The material sequenced was blood, taken from a patient whose treatment included radiotherapy and nephrectomy. V usage is TRBV6-5 and J usage is TRBJ1-5; possible D gene TRBD1, 6 bases. The source of this sequence is a woman aged 70 to 79 with renal cell carcinoma. For the CDR3, the DNA is TGTGCCAGCAGTACAGGGATTCAGCCCCAGCATTTT. It yields the protein CASSTGIQPQHF.